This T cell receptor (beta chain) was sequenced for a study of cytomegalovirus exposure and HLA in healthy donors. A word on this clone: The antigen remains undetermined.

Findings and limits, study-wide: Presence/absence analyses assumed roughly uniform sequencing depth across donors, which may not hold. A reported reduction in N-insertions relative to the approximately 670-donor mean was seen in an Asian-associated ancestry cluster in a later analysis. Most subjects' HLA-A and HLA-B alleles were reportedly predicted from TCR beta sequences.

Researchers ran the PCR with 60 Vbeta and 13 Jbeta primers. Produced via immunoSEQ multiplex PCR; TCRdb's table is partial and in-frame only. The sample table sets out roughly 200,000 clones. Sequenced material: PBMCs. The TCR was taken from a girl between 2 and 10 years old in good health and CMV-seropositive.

CDR3 nucleotide sequence: TGTGCCATCAGTGAGTCGACGGAGCCGCAGTATTTT. Amino acids: CAISESTEPQYF. This sequence joins TRBV10-3 and TRBJ2-3; D ambiguous. Trimming took off 0 bases at V and 10 bases at J, with 8 bases between the two ends. Looked up from germline, CDR1 is ENHRY and CDR2 is SYGVKD. This CDR3 comprises 12 residues.